The T cell receptor beta chain described here comes from a study of cytomegalovirus exposure and HLA in healthy donors. Regarding the study as a whole: For most TCR beta V segments, an earlier analysis put the productive rate at about 87% or about 30% of the time. In vitro confirmation showed three CMV-associated chains to be CMV antigen specific. Clonal expansion, a later analysis showed, was greater in HLA-associated TCR beta chains than in equally common others. Accurate prediction of HLA-A and HLA-B alleles (for most subjects) was reportedly achieved from TCR beta sequences.

Concerning this clone itself: Its antigen is undetermined.

Per the germline V gene, CDR1 is MGHRA and CDR2 is YSYEKL. The V end was cut by 4 bases, the J end by 2 bases, with 8 bases between. This CDR3 comprises 14 residues. With 60 Vbeta and 13 Jbeta primers, the PCR was carried out. Libraries were prepared by immunoSEQ multiplex PCR; TCRdb keeps only in-frame clonotypes and omits some of them. The sample lists 150,000 or so clones, around 74% occurring once. The source is a female donor in good health and CMV-seronegative. The J gene is TRBJ1-4, the V gene TRBV4-1; D is unresolved. The specimen sequenced was PBMCs. The CDR3 spells CASSRGQTNEKLFF. CDR3 nucleotides: TGCGCCAGCAGCCGAGGGCAGACTAATGAAAAACTGTTTTTT.